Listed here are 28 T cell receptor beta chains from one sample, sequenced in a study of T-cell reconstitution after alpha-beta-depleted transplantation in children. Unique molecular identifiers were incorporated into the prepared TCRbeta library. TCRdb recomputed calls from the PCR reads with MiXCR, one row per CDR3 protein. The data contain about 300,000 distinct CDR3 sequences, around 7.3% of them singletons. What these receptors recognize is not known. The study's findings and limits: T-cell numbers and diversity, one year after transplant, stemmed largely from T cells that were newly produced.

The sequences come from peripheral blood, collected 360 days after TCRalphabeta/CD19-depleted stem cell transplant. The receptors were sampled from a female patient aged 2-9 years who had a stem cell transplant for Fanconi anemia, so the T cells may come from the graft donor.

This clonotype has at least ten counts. The CDR3: CASSELGWETQYF. CDR3 in DNA: TGTGCCAGCAGTGAATTAGGATGGGAGACCCAGTACTTC. The chain has TRBV25-1 and TRBJ2-5, with D unresolved. In germline, CDR1 is MGHDK, CDR2 SYGVNS. The V end lost 1 base, the J end lost 5 bases, and 8 bases lay between the germline ends. CDR3 size: 13 residues.

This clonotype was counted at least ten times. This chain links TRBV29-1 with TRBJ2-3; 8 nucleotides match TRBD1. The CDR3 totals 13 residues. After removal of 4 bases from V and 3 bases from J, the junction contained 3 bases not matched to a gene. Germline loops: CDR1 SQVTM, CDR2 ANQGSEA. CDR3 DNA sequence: TGCAGCGTTGGGACAGGGTTAACAGATACGCAGTATTTT. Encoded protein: CSVGTGLTDTQYF.

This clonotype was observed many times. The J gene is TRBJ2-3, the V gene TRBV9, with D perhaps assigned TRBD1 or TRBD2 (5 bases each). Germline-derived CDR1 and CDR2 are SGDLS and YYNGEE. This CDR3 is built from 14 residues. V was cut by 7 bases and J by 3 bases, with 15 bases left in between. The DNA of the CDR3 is TGTGCCAGCTCCCCTGGGTGGGGGACAGATACGCAGTATTTT. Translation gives CASSPGWGTDTQYF.

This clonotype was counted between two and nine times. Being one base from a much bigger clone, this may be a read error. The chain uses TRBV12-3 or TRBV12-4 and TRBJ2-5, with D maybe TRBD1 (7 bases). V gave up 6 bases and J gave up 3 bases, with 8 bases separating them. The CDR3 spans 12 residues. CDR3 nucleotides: TGTGCCAGCAGCAGGGGGGAAGAGACCCAGTACTTC. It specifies CASSRGEETQYF.

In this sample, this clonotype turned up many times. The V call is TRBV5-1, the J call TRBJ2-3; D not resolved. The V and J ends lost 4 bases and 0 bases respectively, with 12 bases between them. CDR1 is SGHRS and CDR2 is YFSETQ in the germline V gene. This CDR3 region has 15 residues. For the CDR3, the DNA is TGCGCCAGCAGCCCCTGGTCCCCTAGCACAGATACGCAGTATTTT. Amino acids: CASSPWSPSTDTQYF.

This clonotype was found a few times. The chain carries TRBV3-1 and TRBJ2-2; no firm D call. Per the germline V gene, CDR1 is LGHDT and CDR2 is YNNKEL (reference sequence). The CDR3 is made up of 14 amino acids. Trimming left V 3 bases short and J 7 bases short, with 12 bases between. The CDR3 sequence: CASSQWESGGELFF. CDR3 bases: TGTGCCAGCAGCCAGTGGGAAAGTGGCGGGGAGCTGTTTTTT.

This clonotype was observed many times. This chain's CDR3 is CASSPRGPGDRTSYGYTF. In DNA, the CDR3 is TGTGCCAGCAGCCCTCGCGGGCCTGGCGACCGAACGAGCTATGGCTACACCTTC. The J gene is TRBJ1-2, the V gene TRBV7-2; D is unresolved. Trimming cost V 5 bases and J 4 bases, with 26 bases left between them. The CDR3 is 18 residues long. CDR1 is SGHTA and CDR2 is FQGNSA in the germline V gene.

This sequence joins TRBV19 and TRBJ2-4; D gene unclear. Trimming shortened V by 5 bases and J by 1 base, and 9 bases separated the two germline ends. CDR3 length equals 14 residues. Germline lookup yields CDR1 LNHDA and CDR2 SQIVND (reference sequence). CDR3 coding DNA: TGTGCCAGTAGTTTTTACGAGGCCAAAAACATTCAGTACTTC. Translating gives CASSFYEAKNIQYF. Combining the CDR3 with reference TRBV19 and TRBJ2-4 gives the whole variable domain DGGITQSPKYLFRKEGQNVTLSCEQNLNHDAMYWYRQDPGQGLRLIYYSQIVNDFQKGDIAEGYSVSREKKESFPLTVTSAQKNPTAFYLCASSFYEAKNIQYFGAGTRLSVL.

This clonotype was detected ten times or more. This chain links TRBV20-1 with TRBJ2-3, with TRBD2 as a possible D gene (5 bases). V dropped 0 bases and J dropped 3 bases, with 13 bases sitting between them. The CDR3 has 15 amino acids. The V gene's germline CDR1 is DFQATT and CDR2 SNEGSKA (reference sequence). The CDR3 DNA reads TGCAGTGCTAGAGATTGGGGTGAGGGAACAGATACGCAGTATTTT. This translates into CSARDWGEGTDTQYF.

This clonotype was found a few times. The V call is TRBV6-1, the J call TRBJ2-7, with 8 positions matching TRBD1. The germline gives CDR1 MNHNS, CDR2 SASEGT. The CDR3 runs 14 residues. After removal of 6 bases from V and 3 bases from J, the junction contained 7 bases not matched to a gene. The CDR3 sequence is CASREGQAHYEQYF. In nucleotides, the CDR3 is TGTGCCAGCAGGGAGGGACAGGCCCACTACGAGCAGTACTTC.

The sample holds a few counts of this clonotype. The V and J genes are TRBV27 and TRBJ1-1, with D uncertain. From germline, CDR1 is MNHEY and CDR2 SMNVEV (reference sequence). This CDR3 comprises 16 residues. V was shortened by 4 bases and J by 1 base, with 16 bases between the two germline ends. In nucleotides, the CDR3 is TGTGCCAGCAGTTCCTTACGACTCCCCGGGAACACTGAAGCTTTCTTT. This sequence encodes CASSSLRLPGNTEAFF.

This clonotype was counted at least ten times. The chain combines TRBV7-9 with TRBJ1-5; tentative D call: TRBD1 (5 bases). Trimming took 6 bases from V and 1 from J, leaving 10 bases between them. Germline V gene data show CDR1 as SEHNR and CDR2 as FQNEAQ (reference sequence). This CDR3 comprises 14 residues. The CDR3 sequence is CASSSRDSNQPQHF. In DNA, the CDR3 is TGTGCCAGCAGTTCCCGGGACAGCAATCAGCCCCAGCATTTT.

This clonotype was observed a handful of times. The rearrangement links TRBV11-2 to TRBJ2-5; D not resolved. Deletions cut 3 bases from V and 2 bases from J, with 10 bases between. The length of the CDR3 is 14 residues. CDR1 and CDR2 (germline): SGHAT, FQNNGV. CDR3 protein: CASSLGYSQETQYF. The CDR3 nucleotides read TGTGCCAGCAGCTTGGGGTACTCGCAAGAGACCCAGTACTTC.

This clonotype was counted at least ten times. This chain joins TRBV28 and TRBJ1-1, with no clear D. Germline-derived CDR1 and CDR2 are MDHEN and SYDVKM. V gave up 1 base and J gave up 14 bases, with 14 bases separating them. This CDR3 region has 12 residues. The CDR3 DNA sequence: TGTGCCAGCAGTTTATCGAGGGCTCAAAGGTTCTTT. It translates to CASSLSRAQRFF.

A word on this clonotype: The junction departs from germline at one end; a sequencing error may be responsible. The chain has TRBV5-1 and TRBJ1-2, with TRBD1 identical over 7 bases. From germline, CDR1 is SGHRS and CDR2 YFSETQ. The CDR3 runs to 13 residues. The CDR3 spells CASNLGTESGYTF. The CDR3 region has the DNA TGCGCCAGCAACTTGGGGACAGAATCTGGCTACACCTTC.

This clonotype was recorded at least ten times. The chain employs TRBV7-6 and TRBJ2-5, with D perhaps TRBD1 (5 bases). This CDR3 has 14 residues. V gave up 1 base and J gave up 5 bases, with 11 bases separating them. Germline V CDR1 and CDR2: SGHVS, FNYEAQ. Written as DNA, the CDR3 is TGTGCCAGCAGCTTAGATCTAGGGGCTGAGACCCAGTACTTC. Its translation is CASSLDLGAETQYF.

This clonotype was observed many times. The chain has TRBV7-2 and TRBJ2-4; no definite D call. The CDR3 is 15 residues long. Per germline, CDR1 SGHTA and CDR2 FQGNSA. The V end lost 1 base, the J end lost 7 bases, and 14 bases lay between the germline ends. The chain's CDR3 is CASSLVGGLGNIQYF. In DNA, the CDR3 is TGTGCCAGCAGCTTAGTCGGTGGGTTGGGTAACATTCAGTACTTC.

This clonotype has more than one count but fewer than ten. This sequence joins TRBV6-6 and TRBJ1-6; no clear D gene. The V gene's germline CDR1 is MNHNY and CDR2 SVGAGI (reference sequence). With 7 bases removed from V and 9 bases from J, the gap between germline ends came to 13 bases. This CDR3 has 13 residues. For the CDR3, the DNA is TGTGCCAGCAAGGCCACGGATGCTTCACCCCTCCACTTT. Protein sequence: CASKATDASPLHF.

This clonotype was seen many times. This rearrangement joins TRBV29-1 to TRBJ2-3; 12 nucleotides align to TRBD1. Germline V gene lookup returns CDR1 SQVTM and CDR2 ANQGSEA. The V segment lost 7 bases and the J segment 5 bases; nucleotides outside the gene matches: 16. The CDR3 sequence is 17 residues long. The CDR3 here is CSGAGTGGAGAGDTQYF. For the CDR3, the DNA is TGCAGCGGAGCCGGGACAGGGGGCGCGGGGGCAGGAGATACGCAGTATTTT.

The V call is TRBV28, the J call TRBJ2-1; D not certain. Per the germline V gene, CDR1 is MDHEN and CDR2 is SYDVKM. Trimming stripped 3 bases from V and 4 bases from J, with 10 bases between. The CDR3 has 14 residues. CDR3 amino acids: CASSLFGRYNEQFF. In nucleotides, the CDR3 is TGTGCCAGCAGTTTGTTCGGTCGGTACAATGAGCAGTTCTTC.

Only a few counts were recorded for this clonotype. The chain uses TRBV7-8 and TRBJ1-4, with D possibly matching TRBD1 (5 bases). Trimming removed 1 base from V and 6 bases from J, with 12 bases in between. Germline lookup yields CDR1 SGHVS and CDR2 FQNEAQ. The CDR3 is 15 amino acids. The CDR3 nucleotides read TGTGCCAGCAGCTTAGTAGGACAATCCTATGAAAAACTGTTTTTT. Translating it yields CASSLVGQSYEKLFF.

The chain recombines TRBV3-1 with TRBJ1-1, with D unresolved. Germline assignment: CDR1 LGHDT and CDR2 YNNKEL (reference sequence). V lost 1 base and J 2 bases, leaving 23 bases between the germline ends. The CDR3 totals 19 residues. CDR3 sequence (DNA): TGTGCCAGCAGCCAAGGTGGTCGCCCGGGGTCTAGGGTAAACACTGAAGCTTTCTTT. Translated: CASSQGGRPGSRVNTEAFF.

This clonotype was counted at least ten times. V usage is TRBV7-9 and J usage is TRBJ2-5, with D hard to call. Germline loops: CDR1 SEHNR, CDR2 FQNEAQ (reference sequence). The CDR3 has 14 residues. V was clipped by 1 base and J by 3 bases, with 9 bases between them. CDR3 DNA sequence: TGTGCCAGCAGCTTAGAAGCAAGTAAAGAGACCCAGTACTTC. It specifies CASSLEASKETQYF.

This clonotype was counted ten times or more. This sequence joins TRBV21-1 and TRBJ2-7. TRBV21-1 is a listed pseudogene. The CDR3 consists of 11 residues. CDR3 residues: CASSKSGRSNF. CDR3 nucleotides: TGTGCCAGCAGCAAATCCGGACGATCTAACTTC.

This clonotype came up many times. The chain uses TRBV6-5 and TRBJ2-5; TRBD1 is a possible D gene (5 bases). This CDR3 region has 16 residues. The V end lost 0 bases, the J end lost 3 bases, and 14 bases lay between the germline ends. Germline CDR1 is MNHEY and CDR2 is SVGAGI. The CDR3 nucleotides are TGTGCCAGCAGTTACTCGACTGAAGGGGATGAAGAGACCCAGTACTTC. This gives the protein CASSYSTEGDEETQYF.

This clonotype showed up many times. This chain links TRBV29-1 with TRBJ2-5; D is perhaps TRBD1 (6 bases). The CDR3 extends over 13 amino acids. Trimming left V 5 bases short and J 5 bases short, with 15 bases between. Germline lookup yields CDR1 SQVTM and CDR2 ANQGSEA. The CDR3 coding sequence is TGCAGCGTTCGGGCCTCTAGGGGGGAGACCCAGTACTTC. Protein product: CSVRASRGETQYF.

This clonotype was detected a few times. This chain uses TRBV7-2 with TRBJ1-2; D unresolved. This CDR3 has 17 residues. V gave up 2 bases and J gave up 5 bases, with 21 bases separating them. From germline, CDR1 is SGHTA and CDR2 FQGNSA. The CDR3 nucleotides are TGTGCCAGCAGCTTAAGATTCCGGAGTCCCTTAGATTATGGCTACACCTTC. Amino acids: CASSLRFRSPLDYGYTF.

The DNA for the CDR3 is TGCAGTGCTAGAGCCCCGGGACGCAGGTACTTC. Protein: CSARAPGRRYF. The rearrangement links TRBV20-1 to TRBJ2-4; D is tentatively TRBD1 or TRBD2 (5 bases each). The germline V gene has CDR1 DFQATT and CDR2 SNEGSKA (reference sequence). The ends were cut back, 1 base at V and 15 bases at J, with 13 bases in the middle. This CDR3 has 11 residues.